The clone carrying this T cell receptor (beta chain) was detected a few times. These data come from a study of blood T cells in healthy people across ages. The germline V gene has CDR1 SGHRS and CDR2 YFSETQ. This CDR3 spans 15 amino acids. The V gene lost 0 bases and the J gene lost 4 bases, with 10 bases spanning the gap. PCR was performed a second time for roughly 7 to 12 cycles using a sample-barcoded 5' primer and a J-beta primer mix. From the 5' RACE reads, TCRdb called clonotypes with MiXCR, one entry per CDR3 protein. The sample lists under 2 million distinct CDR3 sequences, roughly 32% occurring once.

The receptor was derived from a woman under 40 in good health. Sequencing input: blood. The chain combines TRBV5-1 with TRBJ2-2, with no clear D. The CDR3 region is CASSLDVPVTGELFF. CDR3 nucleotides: TGCGCCAGCAGCTTGGACGTCCCGGTCACCGGGGAGCTGTTTTTT.